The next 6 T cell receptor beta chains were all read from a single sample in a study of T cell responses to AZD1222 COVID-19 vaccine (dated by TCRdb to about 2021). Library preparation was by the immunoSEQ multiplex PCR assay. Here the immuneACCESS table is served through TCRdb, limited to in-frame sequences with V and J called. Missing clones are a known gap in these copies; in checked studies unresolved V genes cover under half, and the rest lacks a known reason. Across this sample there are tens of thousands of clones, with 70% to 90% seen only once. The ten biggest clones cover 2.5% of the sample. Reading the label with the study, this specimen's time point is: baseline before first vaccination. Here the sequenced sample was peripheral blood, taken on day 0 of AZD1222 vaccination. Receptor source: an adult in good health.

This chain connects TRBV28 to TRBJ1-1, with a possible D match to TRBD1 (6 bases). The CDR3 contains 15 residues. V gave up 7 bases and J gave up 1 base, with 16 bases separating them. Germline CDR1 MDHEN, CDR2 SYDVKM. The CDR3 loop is CASTLPGQPNTEAFF. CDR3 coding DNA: TGTGCCAGCACTCTCCCTGGACAGCCGAACACTGAAGCTTTCTTT.

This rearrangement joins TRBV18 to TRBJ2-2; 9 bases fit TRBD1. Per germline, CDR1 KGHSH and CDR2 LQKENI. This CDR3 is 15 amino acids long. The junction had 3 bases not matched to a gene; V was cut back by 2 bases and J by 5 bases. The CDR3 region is CASSPGTGNTGELFF. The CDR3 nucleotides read TGTGCCAGCTCACCAGGGACAGGGAATACCGGGGAGCTGTTTTTT.

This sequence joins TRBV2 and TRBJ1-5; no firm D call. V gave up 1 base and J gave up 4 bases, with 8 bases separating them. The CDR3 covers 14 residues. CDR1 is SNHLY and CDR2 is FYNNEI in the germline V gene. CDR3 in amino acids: CASSEGSVNQPQHF. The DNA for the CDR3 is TGTGCCAGCAGTGAAGGCTCTGTTAATCAGCCCCAGCATTTT.

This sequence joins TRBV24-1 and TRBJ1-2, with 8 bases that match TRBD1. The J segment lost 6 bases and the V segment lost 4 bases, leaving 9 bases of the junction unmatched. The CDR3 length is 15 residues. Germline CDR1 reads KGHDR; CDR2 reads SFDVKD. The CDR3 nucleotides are TGTGCCACCAGTGACCGTTTTGACAGGGGCCATGGCTACACCTTC. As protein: CATSDRFDRGHGYTF.

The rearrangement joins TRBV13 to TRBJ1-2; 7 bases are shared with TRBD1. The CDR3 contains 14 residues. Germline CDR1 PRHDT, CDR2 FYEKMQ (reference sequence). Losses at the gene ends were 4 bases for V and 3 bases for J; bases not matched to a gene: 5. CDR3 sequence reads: CASSSGGTDYGYTF. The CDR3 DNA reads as TGTGCCAGCAGCTCAGGGGGAACAGACTATGGCTACACCTTC.

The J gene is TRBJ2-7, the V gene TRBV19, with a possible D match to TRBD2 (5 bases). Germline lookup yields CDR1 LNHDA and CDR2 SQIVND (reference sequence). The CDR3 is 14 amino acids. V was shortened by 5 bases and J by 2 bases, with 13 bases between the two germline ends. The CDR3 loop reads CASSVSGYTYEQYF. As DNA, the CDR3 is TGTGCCAGTAGTGTCTCGGGATACACCTACGAGCAGTACTTC.